The clone carrying this TCR beta chain was counted a single time. The antigen is undetermined. An end of the junction does not agree with germline; a read error may underlie this. Co-extracted RNA and DNA came from around 18-30 mg of unsorted bulk tissue. Collection of samples drew on five separate regions of each tumor. The sample originates from a study of tumor-infiltrating lymphocytes in primary liver carcinoma. Study-wide results and caveats: The overlap of tumor-adjacent and tumor-blood pairs was smaller than that of tumor region pairs. Presence in all five tumor regions was observed for only about 8-25% of top clones.

The template, 500 ng total RNA, yielded TCR beta cDNA made with a constant-region primer. Researchers made the TCR beta libraries by running three nested multiplex PCR rounds with slightly modified ARM-PCR. Each CDR3 protein is one row after TCRdb ran MiXCR on the multiplex PCR reads. This sample carries roughly 70,000 distinct CDR3 sequences, 71% of them seen once, and the ten largest clones take less than 45%. Sequenced: liver tumor tissue from sampling region 4. Noted subset: tumor region T4, right-lateral pole. This sequence was found in a middle-aged man with primary liver carcinoma and hepatitis B virus infection.

The CDR3 loop is CVSSQDGQGMNTETFF. The CDR3 nucleotides read TGTGTCAGCAGCCAAGACGGACAGGGGATGAACACTGAAACTTTCTTT. The chain recombines TRBV4-3 with TRBJ1-1; 9 bases are a match to TRBD1. The CDR3 is made up of 16 amino acids. Germline V gene data show CDR1 as LGHNA and CDR2 as YSLEER.